This T cell receptor (beta chain) emerged from a study of T-cell memory formation after mild COVID-19. Background on the study: TCR clusters mostly belonged to single donors. The study's findings and limits: A balance of CD4 and CD8 characterized clones contracting day 15 to 85, whereas later expanders leaned CD4+. Cross-reactive memory apparently joined, as some responding clones appeared in pre-infection memory. Mainly CM and EM harbored the contracting CD4+ clones; mainly EMRA harbored the CD8+ ones.

This clonotype is medium-sized by share. The antigen is not known. TCRdb re-called the 5' RACE reads through MiXCR, storing one row per CDR3 protein. The sample lists approximately 5,000 distinct CDR3 sequences, 24% occurring once. The sample was PBMCs or a T cell subset sorted from them (not recorded which). This TCR was sampled from an adult who had mild COVID-19 (a few samples of this study predate the infection). Cell type and time point are not known.

CDR3 DNA sequence: TGTGCCAGCAGCCGACAGGGGAATTCACCCCTCCACTTT. This encodes CASSRQGNSPLHF. This rearrangement joins TRBV7-9 to TRBJ1-6; 8 nucleotides line up with TRBD1. Germline V gives CDR1 SEHNR, CDR2 FQNEAQ (reference sequence). There are 13 residues in the CDR3. V was clipped by 5 bases and J by 7 bases; unmatched bases: 1.